This TCR beta chain was sequenced during a study of blood T cell repertoires in COVID-19. Profiling relied on immunoSEQ multiplex PCR, and the TCRdb table lists in-frame clones only, not all of them. Of fewer than 35,000 clones in the sample, 80% to 90% are singletons; the top ten hold roughly 6.2%. The sequencing input was peripheral blood. This TCR came from a human donor in a cohort sampled during active COVID-19.

The DNA for the CDR3 is TGTGCCAGCAGTGGTCGGCTAGCGGGGGGGAGGGGGCAGTACTTC. Protein: CASSGRLAGGRGQYF. The V and J genes are TRBV25-1 and TRBJ2-7; 12 bases map to TRBD2. Germline V gene lookup returns CDR1 MGHDK and CDR2 SYGVNS. This CDR3 contains 15 residues. V lost 4 bases to trimming and J lost 9 bases; unmatched junction nucleotides: 10.